The present entry profiles one T cell receptor beta chain with its context. There is no known antigen for this receptor. Base qualities are not at hand, and no much larger clone is one base apart. This record belongs to a study of T-cell memory formation after mild COVID-19 (TCRdb year 2021). About the full investigation: TCR sequence clusters from the two donors were found to be largely donor specific. In a couple of donors, T-cell clones that expanded and contracted after mild COVID-19 were tracked by sequencing TCRalpha and TCRbeta repertoires over time. Two young, previously healthy adult volunteers, one female and one male, were included in the cohort. Overall study results and their limits: Only a couple of mild cases were covered by the study, and larger cohorts that include severe cases with pre-infection samples were considered necessary. Contracting CD4+ clones were found mainly in CM and EM memory subsets, while CD8+ clones were enriched in EMRA. The detection of some responding clones in pre-infection memory suggests that pre-existing cross-reactive memory T cells joined the SARS-CoV-2 response. Clones that contracted from day 15 to 85 showed balanced CD4/CD8 phenotypes, whereas a second wave of clones that expanded from day 15 to 37 leaned towards CD4+. SARS-CoV-2 specificity was not confirmed for the second-wave clones peaking on day 37.

Instrument on record: Illumina NovaSeq 6000. TCRalpha and TCRbeta cDNA libraries were constructed by 5'RACE with constant-segment primers, with sample barcodes and unique molecular identifiers being introduced. RNA was extracted from every sample with Trizol reagent. Amplification of the libraries took two PCR steps, and the second step added a second sample barcode plus Illumina TruSeq adapters. Libraries were sequenced on an Illumina NovaSeq with 2 x 150 bp paired-end reads. Processing in the source paper ran as follows. Reads were demultiplexed and collapsed into UMI-guided consensus sequences with migec v1.2.7. Using mixcr v2.1.11, UMI consensuses were aligned to TRA and TRB V and J templates and then assembled into clonotypes. A clonotype was counted as expanded or contracted only when both edgeR and NoisET called the clonotype significant, with the noise models trained on biological replicates. For edgeR calls, the cutoffs were a false discovery rate-adjusted p below 0.01 and a log2 fold-change threshold of 1. As an exploratory analysis of dynamics, max-normalized trajectories of the 1000 most abundant clonotypes were examined by PCA with hierarchical clustering. The CD4 or CD8 phenotype of responding clones was assigned using the separately sequenced CD4+ and CD8+ repertoires. In TCRdb, the public reads were trimmed at Q25 with fastp and aligned with MiXCR, with productive beta chains retained. Rows matching on CDR3 protein sequence are summarized as one entry with the most common DNA and genes. These V and J calls derive from TCRdb rather than the authors' analysis. The sample contains hundreds of thousands of distinct CDR3 sequences, about 15% of them found a single time. Approximately 20% of the sample goes to the ten largest clones.

The germline V gene yields LGHNA for CDR1 and YSLEER for CDR2. The CDR3 spans 13 residues, from the cysteine through the phenylalanine. The sequence is cut down to CDR3 DNA, 39 bases in frame from base 1. Clipping removes 3 bases from V and 8 bases from J, with 4 as the unmatched junction base count. PBMCs were isolated by Ficoll-Paque density gradient centrifugation. The chain employs TRBV4-3 and TRBJ2-3; the central 8 bases match TRBD1. The receptor was derived from a man younger than 35 who had mild COVID-19 (a few samples of this study predate the infection). The sample titles of this study are shuffled in the database, so cell type and time point are left out; the donor was told from shared clones. Sequenced sample: PBMCs or a T cell subset sorted from them (not recorded which). The nucleotide sequence is given as TGCGCCAGCAGCCACCAAGGACAGGGTACGCAGTATTTT. The resulting protein is CASSHQGQGTQYF.